This entry lists 9 T cell receptor beta chains sequenced from one sample in a study of blood T cell repertoires in COVID-19. Method: immunoSEQ multiplex PCR; TCRdb's copy keeps in-frame clones and lacks some. The repertoire holds approximately 270,000 clones, with roughly 90% as singletons. The sequenced sample consisted of peripheral blood. The receptor source for this set is a man aged 25 to 40 with acute or convalescent COVID-19.

This chain connects TRBV5-1 to TRBJ2-5, with 7 bases that match TRBD1. This CDR3 has 15 amino acids. Germline CDR1 and CDR2: SGHRS and YFSETQ. J was trimmed by 0 bases and V by 2 bases; bases with no gene match: 4. The CDR3 spells CASSLYRGYQETQYF. CDR3 nucleotides: TGCGCCAGCAGCTTATACAGGGGATACCAAGAGACCCAGTACTTC.

The chain joins TRBV6-5 to TRBJ2-5; no reliable D call. Germline CDR1 and CDR2: MNHEY and SVGAGI. This CDR3 has 14 amino acids. V shed 7 bases and J shed 5 bases, with 17 bases lying between them. CDR3 region: CASNPNVNEETQYF. For the CDR3, the DNA is TGTGCCAGCAATCCGAACGTTAATGAGGAGACCCAGTACTTC.

This sequence joins TRBV2 and TRBJ2-5, with D possibly being TRBD1 (6 bases). The CDR3 loop spans 15 amino acids. Per germline, CDR1 SNHLY and CDR2 FYNNEI. Trimming pared 8 bases from V and 4 bases from J, leaving 20 bases between. CDR3 sequence reads: CASGSQGQRRETQYF. In DNA form, the CDR3 reads TGTGCCAGCGGAAGCCAGGGACAACGCAGAGAGACCCAGTACTTC. Combining the CDR3 with reference TRBV2 and TRBJ2-5 gives the whole variable domain EPEVTQTPSHQVTQMGQEVILRCVPISNHLYFYWYRQILGQKVEFLVSFYNNEISEKSEIFDDQFSVERPDGSNFTLKIRSTKLEDSAMYFCASGSQGQRRETQYFGPGTRLLVL.

The chain links TRBV20-1 to TRBJ2-3; TRBD2 agrees at 12 bases. The germline V gene has CDR1 DFQATT and CDR2 SNEGSKA (reference sequence). The CDR3 length is 16 residues. J gave up 8 bases and V 3 bases, and 12 bases lay outside the gene matches. The CDR3 DNA sequence: TGCAGTGCTAGTGGGACTAGCGGGCCCCTCCGAGGTACGCAGTATTTT. Encoded protein: CSASGTSGPLRGTQYF.

The chain combines TRBV11-1 with TRBJ2-5; 10 bases map to TRBD2. V shed 2 bases, J shed 5 bases, and the junction held 8 bases outside the gene matches. Germline V gives CDR1 SGHAT, CDR2 FQDESV (reference sequence). The length of the CDR3 is 16 residues. CDR3 amino acids: CASSLNLAGVGETQYF. The CDR3 DNA reads as TGTGCCAGCAGCTTAAACCTAGCGGGAGTTGGGGAGACCCAGTACTTC.

The chain employs TRBV4-1 and TRBJ2-4; TRBD1 agrees at 9 bases. V dropped 2 bases and J dropped 11; count of bases not matched to a gene: 4. The CDR3 runs 13 residues. Germline V gives CDR1 MGHRA, CDR2 YSYEKL. The CDR3 DNA is TGCGCCAGCAGCCAACAGGACAGGGGTTTTCAGTACTTC. As protein: CASSQQDRGFQYF.

V usage is TRBV19 and J usage is TRBJ2-3, with a weak D call TRBD2 (6 bases). CDR1 is LNHDA, CDR2 SQIVND, per germline (reference sequence). V was cut by 5 bases and J by 6 bases, with 15 bases left in between. CDR3 length equals 14 residues. CDR3 DNA sequence: TGTGCCAGTAGTTCCTCCGGGAGCCAGGATACGCAGTATTTT. Its translation is CASSSSGSQDTQYF.

This clone occurred once. The chain uses TRBV3-1 (or the pseudogene TRBV3-2) and TRBJ1-3, with 10 nucleotides matching TRBD1. This CDR3 is built from 16 residues. CDR1 LGHDT and CDR2 YNNKEL come from the germline V gene (reference sequence). The V and J ends lost 2 bases and 5 bases, in that order; junction bases with no gene match: 6. The CDR3 coding sequence is TGTGCCAGCAGCCAAAGCGGACAGGGGGTGAGAAACACCATATATTTT. As protein: CASSQSGQGVRNTIYF.

V and J are TRBV5-1 and TRBJ2-1; D is uncertain. Between the trimmed V and J ends, which lost 0 bases and 1 base, there was a span of 8 bases. The CDR3 sequence is 15 residues long. From germline, CDR1 is SGHRS and CDR2 YFSETQ. CDR3 coding DNA: TGCGCCAGCAGCTTGGTAGGAGTTTCCTACAATGAGCAGTTCTTC. Protein sequence: CASSLVGVSYNEQFF.